The 15 T cell receptor beta chains below were found in one sample sequenced in a study of shared clonotypes between healthy human individuals. Data came from immunoSEQ multiplex PCR; TCRdb stores just in-frame clones and leaves some out. Here the sample spans about 2.1 million clones, around 93% being singletons. Naive CD8 populations comprised CD45RO-negative cells positively selected for CCR7, excluding terminally differentiated effector memory CD45RA+ cells. The sample taken for sequencing was naive CD8+ T cells from PBMCs. The source is a man younger than 35 in good health. Some clones in this sample may be carry-over from other donors' samples.

J is TRBJ2-7 and V is TRBV27; 10 nucleotides align to TRBD1. V lost 5 bases, J lost 1 base, and 5 bases stayed unmatched. The CDR3 contains 15 residues. Germline V gives CDR1 MNHEY, CDR2 SMNVEV (reference sequence). CDR3 nucleotide sequence: TGTGCCAGCAGTCACCCGGGACAGGGGTCCTACGAGCAGTACTTC. Its translation: CASSHPGQGSYEQYF.

The V gene is TRBV15, the J gene TRBJ1-5; D ambiguous. This CDR3 spans 15 amino acids. Deletions cut 5 bases from V and 4 bases from J, with 15 bases between. Germline values: CDR1 LNHNV, CDR2 YYDKDF (reference sequence). The CDR3: CATSAAGRRNQPQHF. CDR3 in DNA: TGTGCCACCAGCGCCGCTGGGCGTAGGAATCAGCCCCAGCATTTT.

Of note for this clone: Other DNA sequences in this sample translate to the same CDR3. The chain recombines TRBV29-1 with TRBJ1-2; D possibly corresponds to TRBD1 (5 bases). Trimming took 5 bases from V and 5 from J, leaving 9 bases between them. The CDR3 loop spans 11 amino acids. CDR1 SQVTM and CDR2 ANQGSEA come from the germline V gene. The CDR3 DNA follows: TGCAGCGTTCGGGGGTTTTATGGCTACACCTTC. It codes for CSVRGFYGYTF.

The chain links TRBV19 to TRBJ1-3; perhaps TRBD1 as D (5 bases). Trimming pared 7 bases from V and 0 bases from J, leaving 13 bases between. The CDR3 runs to 15 residues. Per the germline V gene, CDR1 is LNHDA and CDR2 is SQIVND (reference sequence). The CDR3 here is CASTQGSRSGNTIYF. As DNA, the CDR3 is TGTGCCAGTACTCAGGGTTCCCGCTCTGGAAACACCATATATTTT.

The J gene is TRBJ1-3, the V gene TRBV27, with D possibly TRBD1 on 5 matching bases. V was pared by 8 bases and J by 0 bases, with 14 bases between. Germline CDR1 is MNHEY and CDR2 is SMNVEV (reference sequence). This CDR3 contains 15 residues. In nucleotides, the CDR3 is TGTGCCAGCTACGGTGCCGGGACCTCTGGAAACACCATATATTTT. It translates to CASYGAGTSGNTIYF.

The CDR3, as DNA: TGTGCCAGCAGTGGCCCGGGACTAGCGGGTACAGATACGCAGTATTTT. It codes for CASSGPGLAGTDTQYF. The gene calls are TRBV6-1 and TRBJ2-3, with 12 bases that match TRBD2. The J segment lost 3 bases and the V segment lost 4 bases, leaving 5 bases of the junction unmatched. This CDR3 spans 16 amino acids. The germline V gene encodes CDR1 MNHNS and CDR2 SASEGT.

The chain couples TRBV27 to TRBJ2-3; tentative D call: TRBD2 (5 bases). This CDR3 has 16 residues. Trimming left V 7 bases short and J 1 base short, with 18 bases between. Germline assignment: CDR1 MNHEY and CDR2 SMNVEV (reference sequence). CDR3 sequence: CASTNLPARGTDTQYF. The CDR3 nucleotides are TGTGCCAGCACCAACCTGCCTGCGAGGGGCACAGATACGCAGTATTTT.

Points on this clone: Additional DNA sequences in this sample encode the identical CDR3. This chain links TRBV27 with TRBJ2-3, with a weak D call TRBD2 (6 bases). Germline loops: CDR1 MNHEY, CDR2 SMNVEV (reference sequence). The V end was cut by 0 bases, the J end by 8 bases, with 6 bases between. The CDR3 has 12 residues. This CDR3 reads CASSLSGGTQYF. The DNA of the CDR3 is TGTGCCAGCAGTTTATCGGGAGGTACGCAGTATTTT.

The rearrangement uses TRBV27 and TRBJ2-2; 7 positions match TRBD1. CDR3 length: 13 amino acids. CDR1 and CDR2 (germline): MNHEY, SMNVEV (reference sequence). Trimming at V came to 3 bases and at J to 6 bases, leaving 1 base not matched to a gene. For the CDR3, the DNA is TGTGCCAGCAGTTTTACAGGGGCCGGGGAGCTGTTTTTT. Protein sequence: CASSFTGAGELFF.

This chain uses TRBV2 with TRBJ2-3; D uncertain. V was trimmed by 3 bases and J by 3 bases, leaving 10 bases between them. The CDR3 runs 14 residues. The germline CDR1 and CDR2 sequences are SNHLY and FYNNEI. The CDR3 is CASSDFVGTDTQYF. CDR3 DNA sequence: TGTGCCAGCAGTGATTTTGTTGGGACAGATACGCAGTATTTT.

V usage is TRBV28 and J usage is TRBJ2-1; 16 positions agree with TRBD2. CDR3 length: 20 residues. The V segment lost 3 bases and the J segment 4 bases; nucleotides outside the gene matches: 12. Looked up from germline, CDR1 is MDHEN and CDR2 is SYDVKM. The CDR3 sequence: CASSLRTGTSGRARYNEQFF. CDR3 coding DNA: TGTGCCAGCAGTTTGCGTACGGGGACTAGCGGGAGGGCTAGATACAATGAGCAGTTCTTC.

The chain joins TRBV2 to TRBJ2-7; 10 bases are shared with TRBD1. The CDR3 totals 16 residues. Germline CDR1 and CDR2: SNHLY and FYNNEI. Losses at the gene ends were 2 bases for V and 3 bases for J; bases not matched to a gene: 7. CDR3: CASSEFRDRGLYEQYF. CDR3 bases: TGTGCCAGCAGTGAATTTAGGGACAGGGGTCTCTACGAGCAGTACTTC.

V gene TRBV7-3 combines with J gene TRBJ2-1, with TRBD2 matching 11 bases. Germline values: CDR1 SGHTA, CDR2 FQGTGA. V lost 4 bases to trimming and J lost 7 bases; unmatched junction nucleotides: 9. The CDR3 totals 16 residues. CDR3 DNA sequence: TGTGCCAGCAGCTCATTAGCGGGAGGGCCTCAAAATGAGCAGTTCTTC. It yields the protein CASSSLAGGPQNEQFF.

The J gene is TRBJ2-3, the V gene TRBV7-9, with D possibly TRBD1 on 6 matching bases. The germline CDR1 and CDR2 sequences are SEHNR and FQNEAQ (reference sequence). This CDR3 contains 13 residues. V was clipped by 7 bases and J by 10 bases, with 18 bases between them. CDR3 sequence: CASTPDSWVAQYF. The CDR3 DNA sequence: TGTGCCAGCACCCCGGACAGTTGGGTCGCGCAGTATTTT.

The CDR3 nucleotides read TGTGCCAGCAGTCCGGACCGTTCCTACGAGCAGTACTTC. Translation gives CASSPDRSYEQYF. The J gene is TRBJ2-7, the V gene TRBV6-5; D gene unclear. The CDR3 totals 13 residues. The V gene's germline CDR1 is MNHEY and CDR2 SVGAGI. Trimming took 5 bases from V and 1 from J, leaving 9 bases between them.